This record looks at one T cell receptor beta chain sequence and its context. Its antigen is not known. This specimen comes from a study of immune evolution from preneoplasia to lung adenocarcinoma. The study's findings and limits: Normal lung had the highest top T cell clone frequencies.

The method was immunoSEQ multiplex PCR; TCRdb's version includes in-frame clones alone and lacks a portion of them. In the table there are 13,000 to 15,000 clones, roughly 80% of which are singletons. Germline loops: CDR1 MNHEY, CDR2 SVGAGI. The CDR3 sequence is 16 residues long. Unmatched junction bases numbered 4, after V lost 0 bases and J lost 0 bases. Histologic diagnosis was independently verified by two lung pathologists. This sequence originates from a person aged 65 to 79 with lung adenocarcinoma. Sequenced: FFPE minimally invasive lung adenocarcinoma tissue. This chain links TRBV6-5 with TRBJ1-1, with 7 bases aligning to TRBD1. The CDR3 DNA follows: TGTGCCAGCAGTTACTCGAGGGGGCGGATGAACACTGAAGCTTTCTTT. Translating gives CASSYSRGRMNTEAFF.